The 20 T cell receptor beta chains below were found in one sample sequenced in a study of blood T cell repertoires in COVID-19 (TCRdb year 2020). The library relied on the immunoSEQ multiplex PCR assay. TCRdb carries this immuneACCESS record with in-frame sequences only. Its versions omit some clonotypes, under half of them owing to an unresolved V gene in the studies checked, with the rest unexplained. The sample table contains roughly 350,000 clones; only one count was recorded for roughly 90% of them. Jointly, the top ten make up 7% to 8% of the sample. Sequencing was done on a sample of peripheral blood. The receptors stem from an older woman with COVID-19, enrolled during active disease.

The rearrangement uses TRBV2 and TRBJ1-1; no definite D call. CDR1 is SNHLY, CDR2 FYNNEI, per germline. This CDR3 region has 14 residues. V shed 3 bases and J shed 0 bases, with 8 bases lying between them. The CDR3 DNA sequence: TGTGCCAGCAGTGAGTATTCCCTGAACACTGAAGCTTTCTTT. It yields the protein CASSEYSLNTEAFF.

This clone was counted a single time. V usage is TRBV19 and J usage is TRBJ1-3, with 10 bases matching TRBD1. V was pared by 6 bases and J by 3 bases, with 8 bases of the junction left unmatched. The germline V gene encodes CDR1 LNHDA and CDR2 SQIVND (reference sequence). The CDR3 length is 16 residues. The CDR3 coding sequence is TGTGCCAGTAGGAACTCTGACAGGGGGCTTGGAAACACCATATATTTT. Encoded protein: CASRNSDRGLGNTIYF.

The V call is TRBV5-4, the J call TRBJ2-1; 10 bases line up with TRBD2. In germline, CDR1 is SGHNT, CDR2 YYREEE (reference sequence). The CDR3 has 14 amino acids. V was pared by 1 base and J by 5 bases, with 0 bases of the junction left unmatched. CDR3 sequence reads: CASSLTSGNNEQFF. CDR3 DNA: TGTGCCAGCAGCTTGACTAGCGGGAACAATGAGCAGTTCTTC.

This chain joins TRBV7-9 and TRBJ2-1; TRBD2 matches at 7 bases. V dropped 0 bases and J dropped 7; count of bases not matched to a gene: 6. This CDR3 contains 15 residues. From germline, CDR1 is SEHNR and CDR2 FQNEAQ (reference sequence). CDR3 sequence: CASSLAGRGGNEQFF. The DNA of the CDR3 is TGTGCCAGCAGCTTAGCGGGGAGGGGAGGGAATGAGCAGTTCTTC.

This clone was seen only once. The chain combines TRBV5-4 with TRBJ1-3, with 7 bases matching TRBD1. Germline lookup yields CDR1 SGHNT and CDR2 YYREEE (reference sequence). This CDR3 has 14 amino acids. The V and J ends lost 9 bases and 7 bases, in that order; junction bases with no gene match: 13. The CDR3 sequence is CATKRDRDPNTIYF. The CDR3 nucleotides are TGTGCCACTAAAAGAGACAGGGATCCGAACACCATATATTTT.

V and J are TRBV12-5 and TRBJ2-1, with 8 bases lining up with TRBD1. Germline-derived CDR1 and CDR2 are LGHNT and FRNRAP. The junction had 9 bases not matched to a gene; V was cut back by 6 bases and J by 5 bases. This CDR3 has 15 amino acids. The chain's CDR3 is CASGPGQGVDNEQFF. The CDR3 coding sequence is TGTGCTAGTGGCCCCGGACAGGGAGTAGACAATGAGCAGTTCTTC.

The J gene is TRBJ1-2, the V gene TRBV15, with 9 nucleotides matching TRBD1. This CDR3 is built from 14 residues. Losses at the gene ends were 0 bases for V and 8 bases for J; bases not matched to a gene: 4. CDR1 LNHNV and CDR2 YYDKDF come from the germline V gene (reference sequence). CDR3 in DNA: TGTGCCACCAGCAGAGAGACAGGGGGAATCGGCTACACCTTC. Amino acids: CATSRETGGIGYTF.

The chain joins TRBV4-3 to TRBJ1-4; D not resolved. The V and J ends lost 1 base and 7 bases respectively, with 10 bases between them. Germline V gene sequence: CDR1 LGHNA, CDR2 YSLEER. The CDR3 has 14 residues. The CDR3 is CASSQGGEGEKLFF. The CDR3 DNA sequence: TGCGCCAGCAGCCAAGGGGGTGAGGGTGAAAAACTGTTTTTT.

The chain couples TRBV18 to TRBJ2-1; 9 bases agree with TRBD2. The J segment lost 6 bases and the V segment lost 3 bases, leaving 6 bases of the junction unmatched. The CDR3 runs 15 residues. Germline V gene lookup returns CDR1 KGHSH and CDR2 LQKENI. In DNA, the CDR3 is TGTGCCAGCTCACCCTCGGGACTAGCCTTCAATGAGCAGTTCTTC. Encoded protein: CASSPSGLAFNEQFF.

The V and J genes are TRBV19 and TRBJ2-7; tentative D call: TRBD1 (5 bases). Trimming stripped 3 bases from V and 5 bases from J, with 11 bases between. Looked up from germline, CDR1 is LNHDA and CDR2 is SQIVND (reference sequence). This CDR3 region has 13 residues. The DNA for the CDR3 is TGTGCCAGTAGTATTGTTCAAGGGGACGAGCAGTACTTC. Protein: CASSIVQGDEQYF. Supplemented by reference TRBV19 and TRBJ2-7, the full variable domain reads DGGITQSPKYLFRKEGQNVTLSCEQNLNHDAMYWYRQDPGQGLRLIYYSQIVNDFQKGDIAEGYSVSREKKESFPLTVTSAQKNPTAFYLCASSIVQGDEQYFGPGTRLTVT.

J is TRBJ1-5 and V is TRBV19; D ambiguous. CDR1 is LNHDA, CDR2 SQIVND, per germline (reference sequence). V was cut by 4 bases and J by 0 bases, with 10 bases left in between. CDR3 size: 15 residues. CDR3 loop: CASSTTDYSNQPQHF. The DNA of the CDR3 is TGTGCCAGTAGTACCACAGACTATAGCAATCAGCCCCAGCATTTT. The full variable domain, completed using reference TRBV19 and TRBJ1-5, is DGGITQSPKYLFRKEGQNVTLSCEQNLNHDAMYWYRQDPGQGLRLIYYSQIVNDFQKGDIAEGYSVSREKKESFPLTVTSAQKNPTAFYLCASSTTDYSNQPQHFGDGTRLSIL.

CDR3 DNA: TGTGCCAGCAGCTCATTCTCTCAGACAGGGCCGTGGGGCTACACCTTC. Its protein product is CASSSFSQTGPWGYTF. The chain has TRBV9 and TRBJ1-2, with 7 bases lining up with TRBD1. The CDR3 is 16 amino acids. Unmatched junction bases numbered 17, after V lost 4 bases and J lost 8 bases. Per germline, CDR1 SGDLS and CDR2 YYNGEE.

This clone turned up a few times. As DNA, the CDR3 is TGTGCCAGTAGGACAGGGGGTCCCTATAATTCACCCCTCCACTTT. Translated: CASRTGGPYNSPLHF. The chain recombines TRBV27 with TRBJ1-6, with 10 bases identical to TRBD1. The CDR3 length is 15 residues. Losses at the gene ends were 9 bases for V and 2 bases for J; bases not matched to a gene: 4. Germline V gene data show CDR1 as MNHEY and CDR2 as SMNVEV (reference sequence).

The chain employs TRBV4-3 and TRBJ1-1, with a weak D call TRBD1 (5 bases). There are 16 residues in the CDR3. The V gene's germline CDR1 is LGHNA and CDR2 YSLEER. Trimming took off 0 bases at V and 2 bases at J, with 13 bases between the two ends. CDR3 amino acids: CASSQDSRAPNTEAFF. CDR3 bases: TGCGCCAGCAGCCAAGACAGCAGGGCCCCTAACACTGAAGCTTTCTTT.

The genes are TRBV4-2 and TRBJ1-1; D uncertain. There are 13 residues in the CDR3. CDR1 is LGHNA, CDR2 YNFKEQ, per germline. The V end lost 3 bases, the J end lost 5 bases, and 10 bases lay between the germline ends. CDR3 in amino acids: CASSQSPGTEAFF. The DNA for the CDR3 is TGTGCCAGCAGCCAGTCCCCGGGGACTGAAGCTTTCTTT.

The V and J genes are TRBV7-2 and TRBJ2-1; maybe TRBD1 (6 bases). The CDR3 consists of 15 residues. Trimming stripped 5 bases from V and 1 base from J, with 12 bases between. Per the germline V gene, CDR1 is SGHTA and CDR2 is FQGNSA. In nucleotides, the CDR3 is TGTGCCAGCAGCCTACAGGGTGGGTCCTACAATGAGCAGTTCTTC. Protein product: CASSLQGGSYNEQFF.

V and J are TRBV4-1 and TRBJ2-7; 10 bases match TRBD2. Germline CDR1 reads MGHRA; CDR2 reads YSYEKL. This CDR3 contains 15 residues. The J segment lost 3 bases and the V segment lost 3 bases, leaving 5 bases of the junction unmatched. CDR3 DNA sequence: TGCGCCAGCAGCCAGGGGACTAGCGAGTACTACGAGCAGTACTTC. Translated: CASSQGTSEYYEQYF.

This clone has just a few counts. The V gene is TRBV6-5, the J gene TRBJ1-1, with TRBD1 matching 7 bases. The length of the CDR3 is 13 residues. Looked up from germline, CDR1 is MNHEY and CDR2 is SVGAGI. V shed 5 bases and J 4 bases; nucleotides not matched to a gene: 4. DNA of the CDR3: TGTGCCAGCAGTCGCCGACAGGGCACTGAAGCTTTCTTT. Translating gives CASSRRQGTEAFF.

The CDR3 loop reads CASSLSGQGNTEAFF. The CDR3 bases are TGTGCCAGCAGTTTATCAGGACAGGGGAACACTGAAGCTTTCTTT. The J gene is TRBJ1-1, the V gene TRBV2, with 8 bases that match TRBD1. V lost 5 bases to trimming and J lost 1 base; unmatched junction nucleotides: 6. CDR1 is SNHLY, CDR2 FYNNEI, per germline. CDR3 length: 15 amino acids.

The chain combines TRBV2 with TRBJ2-7; TRBD2 might be the D (6 bases). CDR3 length equals 13 residues. Germline V gene data show CDR1 as SNHLY and CDR2 as FYNNEI. V gave up 2 bases and J gave up 8 bases, with 13 bases separating them. As DNA, the CDR3 is TGTGCCAGCAGTGAAAGAGGAGGGATCAAGCAGTACTTC. Amino acids: CASSERGGIKQYF.